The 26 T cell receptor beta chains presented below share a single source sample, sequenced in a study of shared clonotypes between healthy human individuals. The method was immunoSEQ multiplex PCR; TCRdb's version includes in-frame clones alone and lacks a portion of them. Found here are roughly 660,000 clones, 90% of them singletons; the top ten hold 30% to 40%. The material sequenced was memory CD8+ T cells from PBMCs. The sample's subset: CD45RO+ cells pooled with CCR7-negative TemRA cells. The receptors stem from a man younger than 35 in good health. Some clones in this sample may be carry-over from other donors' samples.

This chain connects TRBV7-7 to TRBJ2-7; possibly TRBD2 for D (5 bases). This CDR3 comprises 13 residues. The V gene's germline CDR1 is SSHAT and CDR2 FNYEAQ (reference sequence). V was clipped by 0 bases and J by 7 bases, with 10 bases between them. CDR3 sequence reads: CASSLARDGEQYF. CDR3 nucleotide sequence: TGTGCCAGCAGCTTAGCCCGGGATGGGGAGCAGTACTTC.

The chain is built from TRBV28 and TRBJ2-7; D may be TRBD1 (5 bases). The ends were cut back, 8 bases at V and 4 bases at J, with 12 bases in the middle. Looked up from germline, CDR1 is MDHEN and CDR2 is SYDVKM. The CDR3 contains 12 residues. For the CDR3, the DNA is TGTGCCAGCCGCGGCAGGGTTTACGAGCAGTACTTC. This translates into CASRGRVYEQYF.

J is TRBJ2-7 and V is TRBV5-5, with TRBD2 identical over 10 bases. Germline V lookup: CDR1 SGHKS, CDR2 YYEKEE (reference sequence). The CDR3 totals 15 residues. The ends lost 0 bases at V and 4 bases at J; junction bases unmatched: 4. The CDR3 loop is CASSLVSSGSYEQYF. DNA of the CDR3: TGTGCCAGCAGCTTGGTCTCTAGCGGGAGTTACGAGCAGTACTTC.

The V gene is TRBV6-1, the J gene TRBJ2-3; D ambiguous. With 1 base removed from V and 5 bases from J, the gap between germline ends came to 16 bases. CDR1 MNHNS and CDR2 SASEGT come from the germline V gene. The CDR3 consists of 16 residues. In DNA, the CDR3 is TGTGCCAGCAGTGAAGGGGCATCCTTTTGGAGAGATACGCAGTATTTT. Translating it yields CASSEGASFWRDTQYF.

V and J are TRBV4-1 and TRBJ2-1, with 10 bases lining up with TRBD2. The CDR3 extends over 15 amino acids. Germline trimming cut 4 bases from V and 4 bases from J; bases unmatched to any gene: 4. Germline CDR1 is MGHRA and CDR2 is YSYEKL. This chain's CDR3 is CASSRGTSVYNEQFF. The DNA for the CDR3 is TGCGCCAGCAGCCGCGGGACTAGCGTGTACAATGAGCAGTTCTTC.

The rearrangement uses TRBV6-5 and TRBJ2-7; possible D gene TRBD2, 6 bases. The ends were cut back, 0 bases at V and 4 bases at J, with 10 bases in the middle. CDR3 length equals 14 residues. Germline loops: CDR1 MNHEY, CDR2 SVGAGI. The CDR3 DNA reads TGTGCCAGCAGTTACTCGAATGCGGGGTACGAGCAGTACTTC. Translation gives CASSYSNAGYEQYF.

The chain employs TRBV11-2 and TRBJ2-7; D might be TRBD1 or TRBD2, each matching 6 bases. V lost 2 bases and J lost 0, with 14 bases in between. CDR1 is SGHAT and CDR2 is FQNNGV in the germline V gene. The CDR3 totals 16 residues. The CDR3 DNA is TGTGCCAGCAGCTTAACCCGGGGGCCATCCTCCTACGAGCAGTACTTC. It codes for CASSLTRGPSSYEQYF. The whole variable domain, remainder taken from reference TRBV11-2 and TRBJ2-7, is EAGVAQSPRYKIIEKRQSVAFWCNPISGHATLYWYQQILGQGPKLLIQFQNNGVVDDSQLPKDRFSAERLKGVDSTLKIQPAKLEDSAVYLCASSLTRGPSSYEQYFGPGTRLTVT.

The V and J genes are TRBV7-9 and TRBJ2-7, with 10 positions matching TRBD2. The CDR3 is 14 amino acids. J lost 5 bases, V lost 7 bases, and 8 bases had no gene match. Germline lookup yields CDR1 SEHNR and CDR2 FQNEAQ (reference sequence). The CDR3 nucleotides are TGTGCCAGCACCTCCACTAGCGGGATCCACGAGCAGTACTTC. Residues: CASTSTSGIHEQYF. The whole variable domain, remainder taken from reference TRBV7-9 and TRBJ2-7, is DTGVSQNPRHKITKRGQNVTFRCDPISEHNRLYWYRQTLGQGPEFLTYFQNEAQLEKSRLLSDRFSAERPKGSFSTLEIQRTEQGDSAMYLCASTSTSGIHEQYFGPGTRLTVT.

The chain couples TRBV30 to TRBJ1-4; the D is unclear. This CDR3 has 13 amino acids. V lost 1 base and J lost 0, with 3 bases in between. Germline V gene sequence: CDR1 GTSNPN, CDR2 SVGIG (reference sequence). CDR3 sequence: CAWSETTNEKLFF. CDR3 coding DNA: TGTGCCTGGAGTGAAACAACTAATGAAAAACTGTTTTTT.

The CDR3 protein is CAWIRGDQYF. In DNA, the CDR3 is TGTGCCTGGATCAGGGGAGACCAGTACTTC. This sequence joins TRBV30 and TRBJ2-7; weak D call: TRBD1 (6 bases). CDR1 GTSNPN and CDR2 SVGIG come from the germline V gene (reference sequence). CDR3 length: 10 amino acids. V shed 4 bases and J shed 10 bases, with 11 bases lying between them.

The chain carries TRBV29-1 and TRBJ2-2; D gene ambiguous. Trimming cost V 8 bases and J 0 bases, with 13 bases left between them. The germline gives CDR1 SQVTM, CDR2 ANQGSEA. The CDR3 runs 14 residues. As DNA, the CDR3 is TGCAGCCCCTTTACCGACCCGAACACCGGGGAGCTGTTTTTT. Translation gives CSPFTDPNTGELFF.

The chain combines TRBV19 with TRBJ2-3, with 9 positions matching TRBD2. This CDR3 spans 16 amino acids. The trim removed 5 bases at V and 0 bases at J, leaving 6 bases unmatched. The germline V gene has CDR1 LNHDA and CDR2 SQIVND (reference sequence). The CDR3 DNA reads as TGTGCCAGTAGTTTCCTAGCGGGATATAGCACAGATACGCAGTATTTT. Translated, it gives CASSFLAGYSTDTQYF.

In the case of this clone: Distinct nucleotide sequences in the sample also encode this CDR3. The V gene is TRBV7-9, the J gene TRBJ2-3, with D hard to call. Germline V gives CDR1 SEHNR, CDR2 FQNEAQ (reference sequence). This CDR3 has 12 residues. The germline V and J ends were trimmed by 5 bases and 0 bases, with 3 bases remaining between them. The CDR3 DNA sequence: TGTGCCAGCAGCGCTAGCACAGATACGCAGTATTTT. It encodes CASSASTDTQYF.

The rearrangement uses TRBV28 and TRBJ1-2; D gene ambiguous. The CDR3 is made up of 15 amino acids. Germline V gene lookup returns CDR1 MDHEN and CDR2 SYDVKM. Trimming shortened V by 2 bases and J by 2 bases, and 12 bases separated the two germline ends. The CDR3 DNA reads TGTGCCAGCAGTTTAATTGGACTAGGGAACTATGGCTACACCTTC. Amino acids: CASSLIGLGNYGYTF.

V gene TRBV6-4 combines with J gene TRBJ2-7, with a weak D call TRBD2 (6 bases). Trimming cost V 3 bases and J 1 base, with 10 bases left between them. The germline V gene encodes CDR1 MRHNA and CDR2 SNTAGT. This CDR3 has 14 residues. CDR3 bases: TGTGCCAGCAGTGAGTCCCGGGGGTCCTACGAGCAGTACTTC. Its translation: CASSESRGSYEQYF.

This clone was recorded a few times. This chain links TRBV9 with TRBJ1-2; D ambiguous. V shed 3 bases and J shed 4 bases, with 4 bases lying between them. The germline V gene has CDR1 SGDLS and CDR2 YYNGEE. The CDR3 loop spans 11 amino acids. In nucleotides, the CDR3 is TGTGCCAGCAGCGCCTTCTATGGCTACACCTTC. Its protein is CASSAFYGYTF.

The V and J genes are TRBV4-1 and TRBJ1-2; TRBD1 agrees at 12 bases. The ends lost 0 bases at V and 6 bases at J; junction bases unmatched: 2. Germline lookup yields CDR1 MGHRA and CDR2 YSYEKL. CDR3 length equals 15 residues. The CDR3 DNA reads TGCGCCAGCAGCCAAGAGGGACAGGGGGCAAATGGCTACACCTTC. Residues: CASSQEGQGANGYTF.

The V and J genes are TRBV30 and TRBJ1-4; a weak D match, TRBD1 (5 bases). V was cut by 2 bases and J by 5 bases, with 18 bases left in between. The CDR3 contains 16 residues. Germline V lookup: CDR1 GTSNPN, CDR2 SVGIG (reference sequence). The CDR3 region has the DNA TGTGCCTGGAGTTTAGGGGCGTGGCCGCGGAATGAAAAACTGTTTTTT. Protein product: CAWSLGAWPRNEKLFF.

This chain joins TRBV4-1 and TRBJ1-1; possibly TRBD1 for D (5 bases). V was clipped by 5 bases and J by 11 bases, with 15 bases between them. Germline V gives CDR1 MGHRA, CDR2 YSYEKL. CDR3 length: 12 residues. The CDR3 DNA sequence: TGCGCCAGCAGCAGGGAGGGGATTTATGCTTTCTTT. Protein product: CASSREGIYAFF.

CDR3 region: CASSLVGRGQETQYF. The DNA of the CDR3 is TGTGCCAGCAGCTTAGTCGGCAGGGGGCAAGAGACCCAGTACTTC. This chain connects TRBV7-7 to TRBJ2-5, with 7 positions matching TRBD1. The CDR3 is 15 residues long. The junction had 4 bases not matched to a gene; V was cut back by 1 base and J by 2 bases. Germline V CDR1 and CDR2: SSHAT, FNYEAQ (reference sequence).

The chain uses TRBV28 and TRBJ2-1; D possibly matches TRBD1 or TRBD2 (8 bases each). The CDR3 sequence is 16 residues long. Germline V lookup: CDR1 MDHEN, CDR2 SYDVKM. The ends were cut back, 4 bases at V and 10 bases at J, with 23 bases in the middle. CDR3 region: CASSWDGQGVAGEQFF. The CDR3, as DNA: TGTGCCAGCAGTTGGGATGGACAGGGAGTAGCGGGGGAGCAGTTCTTC.

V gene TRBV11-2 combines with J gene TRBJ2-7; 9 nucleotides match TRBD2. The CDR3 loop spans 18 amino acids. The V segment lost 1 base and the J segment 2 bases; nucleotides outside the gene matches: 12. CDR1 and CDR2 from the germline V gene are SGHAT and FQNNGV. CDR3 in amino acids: CASSLAPPRTSAAYEQYF. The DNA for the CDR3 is TGTGCCAGCAGCTTAGCGCCCCCCCGGACTAGCGCAGCCTACGAGCAGTACTTC.

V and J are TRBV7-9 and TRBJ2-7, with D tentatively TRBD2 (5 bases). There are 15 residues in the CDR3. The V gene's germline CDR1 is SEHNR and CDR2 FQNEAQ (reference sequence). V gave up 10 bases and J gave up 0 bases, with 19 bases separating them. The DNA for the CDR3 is TGTGCCACCAACCCCTCGGGGATTAGCTCCTACGAGCAGTACTTC. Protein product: CATNPSGISSYEQYF.

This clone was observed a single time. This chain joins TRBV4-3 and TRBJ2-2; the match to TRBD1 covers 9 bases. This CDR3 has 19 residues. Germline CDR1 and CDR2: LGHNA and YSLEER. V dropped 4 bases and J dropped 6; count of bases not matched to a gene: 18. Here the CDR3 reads CASSRVKTGGDKGAGELFF. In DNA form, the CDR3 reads TGCGCCAGCAGCCGAGTCAAAACAGGGGGCGACAAAGGCGCCGGGGAGCTGTTTTTT.

DNA of the CDR3: TGTGCCAGCAGTTACTTCGGGAGGGCAGTCACCGGGGAGCTGTTTTTT. It translates to CASSYFGRAVTGELFF. The rearrangement uses TRBV6-5 and TRBJ2-2, with TRBD2 matching over 8 bases. Germline CDR1 and CDR2: MNHEY and SVGAGI. Trimming took 1 base from V and 4 from J; bases not matched to a gene: 5. The CDR3 contains 16 residues.

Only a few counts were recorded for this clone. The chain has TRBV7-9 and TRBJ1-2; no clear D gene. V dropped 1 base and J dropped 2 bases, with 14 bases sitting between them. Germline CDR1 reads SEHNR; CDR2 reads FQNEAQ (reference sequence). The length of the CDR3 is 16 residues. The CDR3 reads CASSLDRTVLNYGYTF. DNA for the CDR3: TGTGCCAGCAGCTTAGATCGGACCGTCTTGAACTATGGCTACACCTTC.